Listed here are 19 T cell receptor beta chains from one sample, sequenced in a study of T-cell memory formation after mild COVID-19. TCRdb fed the 5' RACE reads into MiXCR, producing one record per CDR3 protein. The sample carries 110,000 or so distinct CDR3 sequences, over 15% recorded once. The sequencing input was PBMCs or a T cell subset sorted from them (not recorded which). The receptors here all came from a man aged 18 to 29 who had mild COVID-19 (a few samples of this study predate the infection). Cell type and time point are not known.

V gene TRBV18 combines with J gene TRBJ1-1; D is ambiguous. Germline V lookup: CDR1 KGHSH, CDR2 LQKENI. Trimming pared 1 base from V and 1 base from J, leaving 7 bases between. The length of the CDR3 is 14 residues. For the CDR3, the DNA is TGTGCCAGCTCACCACTCGGGGAGAACACTGAAGCTTTCTTT. Translating it yields CASSPLGENTEAFF.

The chain combines TRBV28 with TRBJ1-6; the D gene is possibly TRBD1 (5 bases). Germline V gene data show CDR1 as MDHEN and CDR2 as SYDVKM. With 3 bases removed from V and 8 bases from J, the gap between germline ends came to 5 bases. This CDR3 is built from 12 residues. CDR3 in DNA: TGTGCCAGCAGTTTGGGGCATTCACCCCTCCACTTT. Translation: CASSLGHSPLHF.

This clonotype showed up just a few times. The V gene is TRBV29-1, the J gene TRBJ2-5; D tentatively reads TRBD1 or TRBD2 (6 bases each). The CDR3 consists of 11 residues. CDR1 SQVTM and CDR2 ANQGSEA come from the germline V gene. V lost 7 bases, J lost 3 bases, and 9 bases lay in between. CDR3 loop: CSGGAEETQYF. The DNA of the CDR3 is TGCAGCGGGGGGGCAGAAGAGACCCAGTACTTC.

This clonotype was seen many times. The chain carries TRBV29-1 and TRBJ2-3; the D gene is possibly TRBD2 (7 bases). CDR1 is SQVTM, CDR2 ANQGSEA, per germline. The CDR3 has 15 residues. Trimming left V 0 bases short and J 6 bases short, with 16 bases between. CDR3 loop: CSVEDLGGGMDTQYF. DNA for the CDR3: TGCAGCGTTGAAGATCTTGGCGGGGGCATGGATACGCAGTATTTT.

The rearrangement links TRBV6-6 to TRBJ1-5; no reliable D call. The germline V gene has CDR1 MNHNY and CDR2 SVGAGI (reference sequence). V lost 2 bases to trimming and J lost 6 bases, with 5 bases between them. This CDR3 is 12 amino acids long. The CDR3 reads CASSYVGQPQHF. In nucleotides, the CDR3 is TGTGCCAGCAGTTACGTCGGTCAGCCCCAGCATTTT.

The rearrangement joins TRBV10-3 to TRBJ2-5; TRBD1 matches at 8 bases. V shed 3 bases, J shed 6 bases, and the junction held 3 bases outside the gene matches. Germline CDR1 and CDR2: ENHRY and SYGVKD. This CDR3 has 13 residues. CDR3 sequence (DNA): TGTGCCATCAGTGACAGGGGGCGTCAGACCCAGTACTTC. This translates into CAISDRGRQTQYF.

The chain uses TRBV24-1 and TRBJ2-1, with 13 bases lining up with TRBD2. V lost 5 bases and J lost 8; bases outside the gene matches: 5. Germline V gene sequence: CDR1 KGHDR, CDR2 SFDVKD. This CDR3 is built from 15 residues. The CDR3 region is CATSVGLAGDYEQFF. CDR3 in DNA: TGTGCCACCAGTGTCGGACTAGCGGGGGACTATGAGCAGTTCTTC.

Only a few counts were recorded for this clonotype. This sequence joins TRBV19 and TRBJ1-2; TRBD1 matches at 7 bases. The V gene's germline CDR1 is LNHDA and CDR2 SQIVND (reference sequence). Losses at the gene ends were 7 bases for V and 8 bases for J; bases not matched to a gene: 7. The CDR3 totals 12 residues. The CDR3 DNA follows: TGTGCCAGTACTGAGGACAGGCGGGGCTACACCTTC. Protein sequence: CASTEDRRGYTF. Based on the CDR3 plus reference TRBV19 and TRBJ1-2, the full variable domain is DGGITQSPKYLFRKEGQNVTLSCEQNLNHDAMYWYRQDPGQGLRLIYYSQIVNDFQKGDIAEGYSVSREKKESFPLTVTSAQKNPTAFYLCASTEDRRGYTFGSGTRLTVV.

The V gene is TRBV11-2, the J gene TRBJ2-1, with 8 bases fitting TRBD2. Germline-derived CDR1 and CDR2 are SGHAT and FQNNGV. This CDR3 spans 15 amino acids. The ends lost 5 bases at V and 0 bases at J; junction bases unmatched: 3. DNA of the CDR3: TGTGCCAGCAGCCCGCGGGGGGCCTCCTACAATGAGCAGTTCTTC. It translates to CASSPRGASYNEQFF.

V and J are TRBV7-3 and TRBJ2-2; no clear D gene. CDR1 and CDR2 from the germline V gene are SGHTA and FQGTGA. V lost 5 bases to trimming and J lost 1 base, with 8 bases between them. The CDR3 is 14 amino acids. As DNA, the CDR3 is TGTGCCAGCAGCGCCACAAGGAACACCGGGGAGCTGTTTTTT. Protein: CASSATRNTGELFF.

The rearrangement joins TRBV9 to TRBJ1-6; D is possibly TRBD1 (6 bases). Germline values: CDR1 SGDLS, CDR2 YYNGEE. This CDR3 contains 13 residues. The V end was cut by 1 base, the J end by 8 bases, with 7 bases between. This chain's CDR3 is CASSVRGDSPLHF. The CDR3 DNA follows: TGTGCCAGCAGCGTAAGGGGGGATTCACCCCTCCACTTT. Variable domain in full (rest from reference TRBV9 and TRBJ1-6): DSGVTQTPKHLITATGQRVTLRCSPRSGDLSVYWYQQSLDQGLQFLIQYYNGEERAKGNILERFSAQQFPDLHSELNLSSLELGDSALYFCASSVRGDSPLHFGNGTRLTVT.

This clonotype was found a few times. The V and J genes are TRBV12-5 and TRBJ2-1, with a possible D match to TRBD2 (6 bases). V was clipped by 6 bases and J by 0 bases, with 21 bases between them. CDR3 length: 18 residues. From germline, CDR1 is LGHNT and CDR2 FRNRAP. The chain's CDR3 is CASGPPRGKGFSYNEQFF. The CDR3 DNA reads as TGTGCTAGTGGCCCGCCCCGGGGGAAGGGGTTCTCCTACAATGAGCAGTTCTTC.

The chain links TRBV28 to TRBJ1-4, with D unresolved. The CDR3 contains 16 residues. Germline-derived CDR1 and CDR2 are MDHEN and SYDVKM. V was shortened by 3 bases and J by 5 bases, with 16 bases between the two germline ends. CDR3 in DNA: TGTGCCAGCAGTTTGCGTACACCTTCCCAAAATGAAAAACTGTTTTTT. This translates into CASSLRTPSQNEKLFF.

This rearrangement joins TRBV7-7 to TRBJ2-3; no firm D call. CDR3 size: 14 residues. Germline V gene data show CDR1 as SSHAT and CDR2 as FNYEAQ (reference sequence). V dropped 5 bases and J dropped 1 base, with 10 bases sitting between them. CDR3 protein: CASSQADGTDTQYF. In DNA form, the CDR3 reads TGTGCCAGCAGCCAGGCGGATGGCACAGATACGCAGTATTTT.

The V and J genes are TRBV6-5 and TRBJ1-1; 8 nucleotides agree with TRBD1. The germline CDR1 and CDR2 sequences are MNHEY and SVGAGI. J was trimmed by 3 bases and V by 5 bases; bases with no gene match: 5. This CDR3 is built from 14 residues. CDR3 nucleotides: TGTGCCAGCAGTCCCTCGGACAGGGACACTGAAGCTTTCTTT. It codes for CASSPSDRDTEAFF.

The chain joins TRBV7-2 to TRBJ2-4, with 9 positions matching TRBD2. Germline V CDR1 and CDR2: SGHTA, FQGNSA. Trimming cost V 1 base and J 3 bases; bases outside gene matches: 7. CDR3 size: 17 residues. CDR3 amino acids: CASSLGFQRGDKNIQYF. The CDR3 DNA sequence: TGTGCCAGCAGCTTAGGTTTCCAGCGGGGGGACAAAAACATTCAGTACTTC. Filled out from reference TRBV7-2 and TRBJ2-4, the complete variable domain reads GAGVSQSPSNKVTEKGKDVELRCDPISGHTALYWYRQSLGQGLEFLIYFQGNSAPDKSGLPSDRFSAERTGGSVSTLTIQRTQQEDSAVYLCASSLGFQRGDKNIQYFGAGTRLSVL.

The chain uses TRBV10-3 and TRBJ1-6, with 8 bases aligning to TRBD1. The CDR3 runs to 14 residues. Germline V lookup: CDR1 ENHRY, CDR2 SYGVKD. Trimming took 6 bases from V and 7 from J; bases not matched to a gene: 5. The CDR3 coding sequence is TGTGCCATCAGGGGACAGGCGGGAAATTCACCCCTCCACTTT. Its translation: CAIRGQAGNSPLHF.

V usage is TRBV27 and J usage is TRBJ1-2; 9 positions match TRBD1. The CDR3 is made up of 15 amino acids. The V segment lost 0 bases and the J segment 4 bases; nucleotides outside the gene matches: 3. Germline V gene data show CDR1 as MNHEY and CDR2 as SMNVEV (reference sequence). The CDR3 region has the DNA TGTGCCAGCAGTTTATCGCGGGACAGGGTCTATGGCTACACCTTC. Amino acids: CASSLSRDRVYGYTF.

This clonotype was observed a handful of times. The rearrangement links TRBV18 to TRBJ1-2; perhaps TRBD1 as D (6 bases). CDR1 KGHSH and CDR2 LQKENI come from the germline V gene. V lost 9 bases and J lost 5, with 13 bases in between. This CDR3 is 12 amino acids long. CDR3 residues: CARGQKAYGYTF. CDR3 DNA: TGTGCCAGAGGACAGAAGGCTTATGGCTACACCTTC.